This T cell receptor (beta chain) was profiled in a study of T cell responses to AZD1222 COVID-19 vaccine. Study-wide background: Second-dose intervals of approximately 4 or approximately 12 weeks were pooled.

The method was immunoSEQ multiplex PCR; TCRdb's version includes in-frame clones alone and lacks a portion of them. The table has 100,000 or so clones, roughly 84% seen once. The source was peripheral blood, collected on day 0 of AZD1222 vaccination. This clonotype originated in an adult in good health.

Written as DNA, the CDR3 is TGCGCCAGCAGTCGTACTTACGCCCTGGGGGGTACCGAAGCTTTCTTT. Encoded protein: CASSRTYALGGTEAFF. The chain uses TRBV5-1 and TRBJ1-1, with D maybe TRBD1 (5 bases). Per the germline V gene, CDR1 is SGHRS and CDR2 is YFSETQ. Trimming pared 5 bases from V and 8 bases from J, leaving 25 bases between. The CDR3 extends over 16 amino acids.